One and the same sample provided the 17 T cell receptor beta chains below, sequenced in a study of PD-1 blockade in classical Hodgkin lymphoma. Sequencing was performed with immunoSEQ multiplex PCR; in TCRdb, only in-frame clones are kept and a portion is missing. The sample contains roughly 150,000 clones, just under 80% of which appear only once. All patients relapsed after autologous stem cell transplantation, and brentuximab vedotin exposure varied. The starting material was peripheral blood mononuclear cells (PBMCs), obtained before the second cycle of nivolumab. The origin of the receptors is a human donor with classical Hodgkin lymphoma.

The CDR3 spells CASSYGLAGQETQYF. The CDR3 DNA follows: TGCGCCAGCAGCTACGGACTAGCGGGCCAAGAGACCCAGTACTTC. The chain uses TRBV5-1 and TRBJ2-5; TRBD2 matches at 11 bases. V was clipped by 3 bases and J by 1 base; unmatched bases: 2. The CDR3 is 15 residues long. Germline values: CDR1 SGHRS, CDR2 YFSETQ.

The chain couples TRBV12-5 to TRBJ2-1, with D possibly being TRBD1 or TRBD2 (5 bases each). The V gene lost 5 bases and the J gene lost 14 bases, with 13 bases spanning the gap. Germline values: CDR1 LGHNT, CDR2 FRNRAP. The CDR3 sequence is 11 residues long. The chain's CDR3 is CASGLGTLKFF. The CDR3 bases are TGTGCTAGTGGTCTCGGGACGTTGAAGTTCTTC.

V gene TRBV18 combines with J gene TRBJ2-1; 8 bases are a match to TRBD1. V was pared by 1 base and J by 7 bases, with 6 bases of the junction left unmatched. Germline lookup yields CDR1 KGHSH and CDR2 LQKENI. CDR3 size: 15 residues. This CDR3 is CASSPQGTGGNEQFF. The CDR3 coding sequence is TGTGCCAGCTCACCACAAGGGACAGGTGGAAATGAGCAGTTCTTC.

The table lists this clone with a count of one. The chain couples TRBV28 to TRBJ2-3; perhaps TRBD1 as D (6 bases). The CDR3 covers 14 residues. CDR1 and CDR2 (germline): MDHEN, SYDVKM. The ends were cut back, 9 bases at V and 4 bases at J, with 17 bases in the middle. The CDR3 here is CASRTDPGADTQYF. The CDR3 region has the DNA TGTGCCAGTCGGACAGATCCTGGGGCAGATACGCAGTATTTT.

This clone was seen a handful of times. The gene calls are TRBV29-1 and TRBJ1-2; D is unclear. V was trimmed by 1 base and J by 2 bases, leaving 11 bases between them. Germline-derived CDR1 and CDR2 are SQVTM and ANQGSEA. CDR3 size: 14 residues. As DNA, the CDR3 is TGCAGCGTTGAAGGGGCCAAGGACAACTATGGCTACACCTTC. It specifies CSVEGAKDNYGYTF.

This sequence joins TRBV6-5 and TRBJ2-1, with TRBD2 identical over 13 bases. The CDR3 is 15 residues long. J lost 5 bases, V lost 5 bases, and 3 bases had no gene match. Germline V gene data show CDR1 as MNHEY and CDR2 as SVGAGI. In DNA, the CDR3 is TGTGCCAGCAGTCGCGGGACTAGCGGGAACAATGAGCAGTTCTTC. It specifies CASSRGTSGNNEQFF.

The rearrangement joins TRBV11-2 to TRBJ2-7; no definite D call. Germline CDR1 SGHAT, CDR2 FQNNGV. V was clipped by 4 bases and J by 9 bases, with 19 bases between them. The CDR3 consists of 14 residues. In DNA, the CDR3 is TGTGCCAGCAGCTCCTCGGGCGAATCCCTCGGGCAGTACTTC. Translating it yields CASSSSGESLGQYF.

This chain connects TRBV7-3 to TRBJ2-5; D ambiguous. This CDR3 is built from 15 residues. The germline V and J ends were trimmed by 5 bases and 1 base, with 14 bases remaining between them. CDR1 SGHTA and CDR2 FQGTGA come from the germline V gene. CDR3: CASSPPVPGQETQYF. CDR3 sequence (DNA): TGTGCCAGCAGCCCCCCAGTGCCGGGCCAAGAGACCCAGTACTTC. The variable domain in full, with the rest retrieved from reference TRBV7-3 and TRBJ2-5, is GAGVSQTPSNKVTEKGKYVELRCDPISGHTALYWYRQSLGQGPEFLIYFQGTGAADDSGLPNDRFFAVRPEGSVSTLKIQRTERGDSAVYLCASSPPVPGQETQYFGPGTRLLVL.

The chain joins TRBV7-6 to TRBJ1-5; D uncertain. Per the germline V gene, CDR1 is SGHVS and CDR2 is FNYEAQ. This CDR3 comprises 17 residues. The V end lost 2 bases, the J end lost 0 bases, and 14 bases lay between the germline ends. CDR3 sequence: CASSLSPQMYSNQPQHF. CDR3 nucleotides: TGTGCCAGCAGCTTATCCCCTCAGATGTATAGCAATCAGCCCCAGCATTTT.

This clone has only one observation. The chain is built from TRBV27 and TRBJ2-7; 11 bases line up with TRBD2. Germline-derived CDR1 and CDR2 are MNHEY and SMNVEV (reference sequence). The ends lost 7 bases at V and 7 bases at J; junction bases unmatched: 9. The CDR3 is 14 residues long. The CDR3 protein is CASTRASGRREQYF. The CDR3 DNA follows: TGTGCCAGCACCCGGGCTAGCGGGAGGCGAGAGCAGTACTTC.

In this sample, this clone turned up once. The rearrangement joins TRBV4-1 to TRBJ1-1; D gene uncertain. Trimming took off 2 bases at V and 2 bases at J, with 15 bases between the two ends. Germline lookup yields CDR1 MGHRA and CDR2 YSYEKL. The CDR3 is 16 residues long. The CDR3 loop is CASSQPRVGRNTEAFF. The DNA for the CDR3 is TGCGCCAGCAGCCAACCCCGGGTCGGTAGAAACACTGAAGCTTTCTTT.

The chain joins TRBV4-2 to TRBJ2-1, with TRBD1 matching 7 bases. Trimming took 0 bases from V and 2 from J; bases not matched to a gene: 10. This CDR3 has 18 amino acids. Looked up from germline, CDR1 is LGHNA and CDR2 is YNFKEQ. The chain's CDR3 is CASSQDSHRGSTYNEQFF. In DNA form, the CDR3 reads TGTGCCAGCAGCCAAGATTCCCACAGGGGTTCGACCTACAATGAGCAGTTCTTC.

This CDR3 reads CASSFTGSTGELFF. The CDR3 nucleotides read TGTGCCAGCAGCTTTACTGGGTCCACCGGGGAGCTGTTTTTT. The rearrangement links TRBV7-2 to TRBJ2-2, with D hard to call. Germline loops: CDR1 SGHTA, CDR2 FQGNSA. V was shortened by 3 bases and J by 4 bases, with 9 bases between the two germline ends. CDR3 length: 14 residues.

The CDR3 here is CASSQDDANTGELFF. The CDR3 bases are TGCGCCAGCAGCCAAGACGACGCGAACACCGGGGAGCTGTTTTTT. The genes are TRBV4-3 and TRBJ2-2; D remains unclear. Trimming took off 0 bases at V and 0 bases at J, with 5 bases between the two ends. The germline CDR1 and CDR2 sequences are LGHNA and YSLEER. The CDR3 totals 15 residues.

The V and J genes are TRBV7-9 and TRBJ1-2; a possible D gene is TRBD1 (6 bases). Per the germline V gene, CDR1 is SEHNR and CDR2 is FQNEAQ (reference sequence). CDR3 length: 16 residues. V lost 5 bases to trimming and J lost 3 bases, with 19 bases between them. For the CDR3, the DNA is TGTGCCAGCAGCCCCCTGGTACAGGGAAAATACTATGGCTACACCTTC. It codes for CASSPLVQGKYYGYTF.

This chain links TRBV6-6 with TRBJ2-7; D unresolved. Trimming pared 7 bases from V and 0 bases from J, leaving 10 bases between. Germline lookup yields CDR1 MNHNY and CDR2 SVGAGI (reference sequence). There are 13 residues in the CDR3. CDR3 sequence (DNA): TGTGCCAGCATGACGGGTAGCTCCTACGAGCAGTACTTC. It yields the protein CASMTGSSYEQYF.

This chain uses TRBV5-4 with TRBJ2-7; D is possibly TRBD1 (7 bases). Per germline, CDR1 SGHNT and CDR2 YYREEE (reference sequence). Trimming stripped 0 bases from V and 4 bases from J, with 14 bases between. There are 15 residues in the CDR3. DNA for the CDR3: TGTGCCAGCAGCTTGGACCAGGGGGGCCCTTACGAGCAGTACTTC. Its translation: CASSLDQGGPYEQYF.